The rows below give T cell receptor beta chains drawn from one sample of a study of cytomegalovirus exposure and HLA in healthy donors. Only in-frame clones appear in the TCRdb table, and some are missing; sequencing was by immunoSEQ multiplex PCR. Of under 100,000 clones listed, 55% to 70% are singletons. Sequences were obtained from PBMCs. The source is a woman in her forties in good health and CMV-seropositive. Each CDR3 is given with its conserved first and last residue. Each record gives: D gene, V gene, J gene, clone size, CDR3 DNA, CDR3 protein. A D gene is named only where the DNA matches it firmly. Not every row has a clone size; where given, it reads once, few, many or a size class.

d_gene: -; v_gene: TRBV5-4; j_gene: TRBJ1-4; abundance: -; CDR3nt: TGTGCCAGCAGCCCCCAGGATGCAACTAATGAAAAACTGTTTTTT; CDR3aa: CASSPQDATNEKLFF
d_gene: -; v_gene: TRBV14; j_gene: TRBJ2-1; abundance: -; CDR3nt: TGTGCCAGCAGCCAGAGGAGCTTGAATTACAATGAGCAGTTCTTC; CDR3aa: CASSQRSLNYNEQFF
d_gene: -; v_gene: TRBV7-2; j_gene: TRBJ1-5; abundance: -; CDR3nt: TGTGCCAGCAGCTTATCCAACAGCTACAATCAGCCCCAGCATTTT; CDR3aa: CASSLSNSYNQPQHF
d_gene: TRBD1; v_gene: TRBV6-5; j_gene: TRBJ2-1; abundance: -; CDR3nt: TGTGCCAGCAGTTACTCGACCCTATACAAGGGGGCCACTCAGTTCTTC; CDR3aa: CASSYSTLYKGATQFF
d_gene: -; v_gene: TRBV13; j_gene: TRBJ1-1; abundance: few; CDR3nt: TGTGCCAGCAGCTCGAGAACCACTGAAGCTTTCTTT; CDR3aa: CASSSRTTEAFF
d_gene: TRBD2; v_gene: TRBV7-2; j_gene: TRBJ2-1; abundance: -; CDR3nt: TGTGCCAGCAGCCGGATAGCGGGAGGGCCCTACAATGAGCAGTTCTTC; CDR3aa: CASSRIAGGPYNEQFF
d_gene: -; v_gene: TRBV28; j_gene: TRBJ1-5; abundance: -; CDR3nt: TGTGCCAGCAGTTTTGGGACAACCTGGGTCCCTAATCAGCCCCAGCATTTT; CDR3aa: CASSFGTTWVPNQPQHF
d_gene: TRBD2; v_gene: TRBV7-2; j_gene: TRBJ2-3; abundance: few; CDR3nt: TGTGCCAGCAGCTTAGTCGCTCAGAGTGGTAGCGGGAGAGATACGCAGTATTTT; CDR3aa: CASSLVAQSGSGRDTQYF
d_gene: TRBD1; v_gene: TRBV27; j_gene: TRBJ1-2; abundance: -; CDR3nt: TGTGCCAGCACTCCCCGGACAGGCTCCTATGGCTACACCTTC; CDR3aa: CASTPRTGSYGYTF
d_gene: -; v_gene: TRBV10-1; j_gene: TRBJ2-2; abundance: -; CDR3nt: TGCGCCAGCAGTGAGCTATACGCCGGGGAGCTGTTTTTT; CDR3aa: CASSELYAGELFF
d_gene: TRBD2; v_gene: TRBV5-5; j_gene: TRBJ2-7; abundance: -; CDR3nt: TGTGCCAGCAGCCGGCCTCTAGCGGGAGTAAACGAGCAGTACTTC; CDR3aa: CASSRPLAGVNEQYF
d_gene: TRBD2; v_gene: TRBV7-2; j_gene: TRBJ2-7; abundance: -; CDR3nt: TGTGCCAGCAGCTTAATTGCGACTAGCGGGAGCTACGAGCAGTACTTC; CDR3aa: CASSLIATSGSYEQYF
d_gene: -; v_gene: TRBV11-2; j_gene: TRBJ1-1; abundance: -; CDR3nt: TGTGCCAGCAGCTTAGGAGGGGGATTACCAGAAGCTTTCTTT; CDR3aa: CASSLGGGLPEAFF
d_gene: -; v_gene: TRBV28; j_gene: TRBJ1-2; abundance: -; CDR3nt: TGTGCCAGCAGTTTACCCGGCGGGTCCATGGGCTATGGCTACACCTTC; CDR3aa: CASSLPGGSMGYGYTF
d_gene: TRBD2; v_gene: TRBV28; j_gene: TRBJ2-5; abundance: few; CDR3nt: TGTGCCAGCAGTTCAGCGGGAGGACGGGAGACCCAGTACTTC; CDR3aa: CASSSAGGRETQYF
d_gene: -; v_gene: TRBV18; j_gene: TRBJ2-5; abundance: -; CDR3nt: TGTGCCAGCGGGCGTGAGATACAAGAGACCCAGTACTTC; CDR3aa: CASGREIQETQYF
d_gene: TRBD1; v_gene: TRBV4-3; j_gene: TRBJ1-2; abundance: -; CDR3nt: TGCGCCAGCAGCCAAGACGCCTCGGACAGGGTCCGGGGTGGCTACACCTTC; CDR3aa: CASSQDASDRVRGGYTF
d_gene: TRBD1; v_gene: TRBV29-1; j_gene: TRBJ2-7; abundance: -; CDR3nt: TGCAACTATACCGGGACAGGGAGCTCCTACGAGCAGTACTTC; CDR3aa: CNYTGTGSSYEQYF
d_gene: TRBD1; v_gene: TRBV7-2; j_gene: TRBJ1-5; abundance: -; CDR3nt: TGTGCCAGCAGCTTAGCAGTTCGGACAGGGCATGGGATGGATCAGCCCCAGCATTTT; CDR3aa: CASSLAVRTGHGMDQPQHF
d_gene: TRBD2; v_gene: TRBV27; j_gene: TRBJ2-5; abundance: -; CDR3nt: TGTGCCAGCAGTTCCTTTGCGGGAGGTCCAGAGACCCAGTACTTC; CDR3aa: CASSSFAGGPETQYF
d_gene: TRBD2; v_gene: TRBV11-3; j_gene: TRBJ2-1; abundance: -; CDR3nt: TGTGCCAGCAGCCCCTCCTCGGGAGGCACCCTCTCCTACAATGAGCAGTTCTTC; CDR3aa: CASSPSSGGTLSYNEQFF
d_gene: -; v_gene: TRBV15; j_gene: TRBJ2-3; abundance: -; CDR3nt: TGTGCCACCAGCCCAGAGCACTACCGGAACACAGATACGCAGTATTTT; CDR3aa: CATSPEHYRNTDTQYF
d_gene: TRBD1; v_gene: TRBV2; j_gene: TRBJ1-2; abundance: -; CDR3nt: TGTGCCAGCAGTCCACAGACTCAGGGGGCTGAAGAGGGCTACACCTTC; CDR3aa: CASSPQTQGAEEGYTF
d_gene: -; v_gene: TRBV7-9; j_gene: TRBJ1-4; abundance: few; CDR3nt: TGTGCCAGCAGCCTTTGGACAAGCCTGAATGAAAAACTGTTTTTT; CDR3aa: CASSLWTSLNEKLFF
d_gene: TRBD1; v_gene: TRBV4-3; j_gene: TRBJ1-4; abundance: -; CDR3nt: TGCGCCAGCAGCCAAGGCAGGGGGGCACTTAATGAAAAACTGTTTTTT; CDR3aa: CASSQGRGALNEKLFF
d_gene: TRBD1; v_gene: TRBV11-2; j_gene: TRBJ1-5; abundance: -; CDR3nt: TGTGCCAGCAGCTCCCGGACAGGAGGTCAGCCCCAGCATTTT; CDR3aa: CASSSRTGGQPQHF
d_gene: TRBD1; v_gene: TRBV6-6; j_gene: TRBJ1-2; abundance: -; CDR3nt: TGTGCCTCCAGGGGGACAGGGGTCTATGGCTACACCTTC; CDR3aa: CASRGTGVYGYTF
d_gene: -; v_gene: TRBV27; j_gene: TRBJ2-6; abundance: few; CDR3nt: TGTGCCAGCCGACACCCTGGGGCCAACGTCCTGACTTTC; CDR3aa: CASRHPGANVLTF
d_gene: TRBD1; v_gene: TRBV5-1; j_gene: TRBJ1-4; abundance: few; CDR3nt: TGCGCCAGCAGCTTGGCAGGACAGGATGAAAAACTGTTTTTT; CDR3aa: CASSLAGQDEKLFF
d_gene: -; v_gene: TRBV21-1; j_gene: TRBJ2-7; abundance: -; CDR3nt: TGTGCCAGCTACCGGGACAGTGCCTACGAGCAGTACTTC; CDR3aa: CASYRDSAYEQYF
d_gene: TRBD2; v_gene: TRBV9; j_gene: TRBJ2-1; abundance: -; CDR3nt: TGTGCCAGCAGCGTAGAAGCACTAGCGGGAGTTCATGAGCAGTTCTTC; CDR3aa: CASSVEALAGVHEQFF
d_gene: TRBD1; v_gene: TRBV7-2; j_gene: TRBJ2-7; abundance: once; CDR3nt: TGTGCCAGCAGCGAAGGTAGGGGGCGCGGGGAGCAGTACTTC; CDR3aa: CASSEGRGRGEQYF
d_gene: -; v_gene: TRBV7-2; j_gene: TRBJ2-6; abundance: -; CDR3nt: TGTGCCAGCAGCTTAAATCGGGACTCTGGGGCCAACGTCCTGACTTTC; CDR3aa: CASSLNRDSGANVLTF
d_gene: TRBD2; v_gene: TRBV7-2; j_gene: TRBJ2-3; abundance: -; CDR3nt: TGTGCCAGCAGCTCCTCCGCGACTAGCGGTCTCGGGGGTACGCAGTATTTT; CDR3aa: CASSSSATSGLGGTQYF
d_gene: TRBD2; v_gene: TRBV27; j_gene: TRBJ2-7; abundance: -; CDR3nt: TGTGCCAGCAGTCCCTCATGGCGGGAGGGGGCCTACGAGCAGTACTTC; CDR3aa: CASSPSWREGAYEQYF
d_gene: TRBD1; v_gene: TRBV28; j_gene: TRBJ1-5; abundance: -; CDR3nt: TGTGCCAGCACGCCCGGGACAGACGGAAATCAGCCCCAGCATTTT; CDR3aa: CASTPGTDGNQPQHF
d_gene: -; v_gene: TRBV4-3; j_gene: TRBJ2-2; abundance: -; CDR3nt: TGCGCCAGCAGCCCCCGGTTCGCCAAGAGGATGGACACCGGGGAGCTGTTTTTT; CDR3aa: CASSPRFAKRMDTGELFF
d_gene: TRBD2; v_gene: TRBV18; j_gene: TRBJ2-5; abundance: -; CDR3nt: TGTGCCAGCTCACCAGGGACGGGACTAGGGCAAGAGACCCAGTACTTC; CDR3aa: CASSPGTGLGQETQYF
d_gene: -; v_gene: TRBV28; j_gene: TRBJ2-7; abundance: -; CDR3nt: TGTGCCAGCAGTTCGCCGCAGTACGAGCAGTACTTC; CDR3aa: CASSSPQYEQYF
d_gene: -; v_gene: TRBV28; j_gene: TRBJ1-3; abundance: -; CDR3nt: TGTGCCAGCACCGGGCCCTTGGGACTCTCTGGAAACACCATATATTTT; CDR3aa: CASTGPLGLSGNTIYF
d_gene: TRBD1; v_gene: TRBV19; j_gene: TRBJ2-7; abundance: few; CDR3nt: TGTGCCATCTCTGGAGGGCTGACAGGGGTCCACGAGCAGTACTTC; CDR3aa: CAISGGLTGVHEQYF
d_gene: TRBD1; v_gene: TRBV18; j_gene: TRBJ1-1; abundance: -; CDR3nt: TGTGCCAGCTCCCCAAGCAGGGGGGTGGGCACTGAAGCTTTCTTT; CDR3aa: CASSPSRGVGTEAFF
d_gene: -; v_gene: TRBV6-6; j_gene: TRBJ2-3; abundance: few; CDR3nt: TGTGCCAGCAGCCCCGGAGATACGCAGTATTTT; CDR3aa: CASSPGDTQYF
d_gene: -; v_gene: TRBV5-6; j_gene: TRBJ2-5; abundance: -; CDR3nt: TGTGCCAGCAGCTTTAACAGAAAAGAGACCCAGTACTTC; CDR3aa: CASSFNRKETQYF
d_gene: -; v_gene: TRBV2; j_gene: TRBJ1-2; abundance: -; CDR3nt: TGTGCCAGCAAGTTCGACAGCACTTATGGCTACACCTTC; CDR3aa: CASKFDSTYGYTF